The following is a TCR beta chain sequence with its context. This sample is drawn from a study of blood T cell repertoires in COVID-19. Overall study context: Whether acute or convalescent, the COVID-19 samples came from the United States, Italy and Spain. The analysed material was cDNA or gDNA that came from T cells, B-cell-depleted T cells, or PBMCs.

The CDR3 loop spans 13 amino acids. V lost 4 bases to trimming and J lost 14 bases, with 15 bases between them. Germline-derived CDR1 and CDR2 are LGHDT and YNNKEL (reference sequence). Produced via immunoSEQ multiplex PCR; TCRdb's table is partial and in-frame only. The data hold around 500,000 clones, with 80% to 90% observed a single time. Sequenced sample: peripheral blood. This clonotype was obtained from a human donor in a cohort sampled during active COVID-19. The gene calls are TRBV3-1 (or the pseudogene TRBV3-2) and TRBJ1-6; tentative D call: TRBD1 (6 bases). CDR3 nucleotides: TGTGCCAGCAGCCCGCCGGGGGGGCCGACCCTCCACTTT. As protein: CASSPPGGPTLHF.